Listed below are T cell receptor beta chains from one sample, sequenced in a study of CD8+CD57+ T cells in acquired aplastic anemia. TCRdb recomputed calls from the reads with MiXCR, one row per CDR3 protein. Here the sample spans 450,000 to 550,000 distinct CDR3 sequences, less than 35% being singletons. Sequenced sample: sorted CD4+, CD8+, or CD8+CD57+ T cells (not recorded which) from PBMCs. These receptors came from a human donor with aplastic anemia. CDR3s include the opening cysteine and the closing phenylalanine or tryptophan. D genes are given only for firm matches. Only part of the rows carry a size: once, few, many, or a class if the clone is expanded.

clone_size j_call v_call d_call cdr3_aa cdr3_nt
NA TRBJ2-1 TRBV7-2 TRBD1 CASRQGMAYNEQFF TGTGCCAGCAGACAGGGGATGGCATACAATGAGCAGTTCTTC
many TRBJ2-7 TRBV9 NA CASSYGGWTHEQYF TGTGCCAGCAGCTATGGCGGGTGGACTCACGAGCAGTACTTC
many TRBJ1-1 TRBV2 NA CASSDKGWNTEAFF TGTGCCAGCAGTGATAAGGGTTGGAACACTGAAGCTTTCTTT
many TRBJ2-5 TRBV29-1 TRBD1 CSVGPIRTGSEETQYF TGCAGCGTTGGGCCCATCAGGACAGGGTCCGAGGAGACCCAGTACTTC
many TRBJ2-1 TRBV29-1 NA CSVEGAVGVRDEQFF TGCAGCGTTGAGGGGGCCGTAGGGGTTAGGGATGAGCAGTTCTTC
many TRBJ2-7 TRBV7-9 TRBD1 CASRGQGIEQYF TGTGCCAGCAGGGGACAGGGGATCGAGCAGTACTTC
NA TRBJ2-7 TRBV6-1 TRBD1 CASRLDRGPEQYF TGTGCCAGCAGACTAGACAGGGGGCCCGAGCAGTACTTC
many TRBJ2-7 TRBV2 TRBD2 CASSEGLAASYEQYF TGTGCCAGCAGTGAAGGACTAGCGGCCTCCTACGAGCAGTACTTC
few TRBJ2-2 TRBV11-1 TRBD2 CASSSSGTNHGELFF TGTGCCAGCAGCTCTAGCGGGACCAACCACGGGGAGCTGTTTTTT
NA TRBJ1-2 TRBV6-1 NA CASSAPGFYGYTF TGTGCCAGCTCCGCGCCCGGGTTTTATGGCTACACCTTC
NA TRBJ2-3 TRBV19 TRBD1 CATRQGVTDTQYF TGTGCCACGAGACAGGGAGTCACAGATACGCAGTATTTT
many TRBJ2-7 TRBV15 NA CATRADPLAYEQYF TGTGCCACCAGGGCTGACCCCCTCGCCTACGAGCAGTACTTC
many TRBJ1-2 TRBV5-5 TRBD1 CASSLPTGVDGYTF TGTGCCAGCAGCTTACCGACAGGGGTGGATGGCTACACCTTC
few TRBJ1-5 TRBV7-8 NA CASSLDSQNQPQHF TGTGCCAGCAGCTTAGACAGCCAGAATCAGCCCCAGCATTTT
once TRBJ1-5 TRBV25-1 TRBD1 CASRTGTGGSLSQPQHF TGTGCCAGCAGAACCGGGACAGGGGGCTCGTTGTCTCAGCCCCAGCATTTT
many TRBJ1-1 TRBV25-1 TRBD1 CASRQGMAGKAFF TGTGCCAGCAGACAGGGGATGGCGGGGAAAGCTTTCTTT
many TRBJ2-7 TRBV20-1 NA CSARPLTSIYEQYF TGCAGTGCTAGACCCTTAACTAGCATCTACGAGCAGTACTTC
NA TRBJ1-5 TRBV5-6 NA CASSSADGEQPQHF TGCGCCAGCAGCTCCGCAGATGGGGAACAGCCCCAGCATTTT
NA TRBJ1-2 TRBV4-3 TRBD1 CASSPVSSGQAYGYTF TGCGCCAGCAGCCCAGTCTCTTCGGGACAGGCTTATGGCTACACCTTC
many TRBJ2-1 TRBV20-1 NA CSAAGTGQREQFF TGCAGTGCTGCCGGGACGGGCCAACGTGAGCAGTTCTTC
NA TRBJ2-3 TRBV25-1 NA CASTQGDTDTQYF TGTGCCAGCACCCAAGGGGACACAGATACGCAGTATTTT
few TRBJ2-4 TRBV20-1 NA CSARDPTENSKNIQYF TGCAGTGCTAGAGACCCGACTGAAAACTCTAAAAACATTCAGTACTTC
few TRBJ1-1 TRBV25-1 NA CASSPVIRAGTEAFF TGTGCCAGCAGCCCAGTTATTAGGGCGGGCACTGAAGCTTTCTTT
few TRBJ1-4 TRBV7-9 NA CASSSGVLEKLFF TGTGCCAGCAGCTCAGGGGTGCTAGAAAAACTGTTTTTT
many TRBJ1-3 TRBV25-1 NA CASSGEGPGNTIYF TGTGCCAGCAGTGGCGAAGGCCCTGGAAACACCATATATTTT
NA TRBJ2-6 TRBV29-1 NA CSVAGRDTYSGANVLTF TGCAGCGTAGCGGGGAGGGACACCTACTCTGGGGCCAACGTCCTGACTTTC
NA TRBJ2-5 TRBV2 TRBD1 CASKRMPGQGYQETQYF TGTGCCAGCAAGAGAATGCCGGGACAGGGTTACCAAGAGACCCAGTACTTC
many TRBJ2-5 TRBV9 TRBD2 CASSVAPSGREGTQYF TGTGCCAGCAGCGTAGCACCTAGCGGGAGAGAAGGGACCCAGTACTTC
NA TRBJ1-6 TRBV2 NA CASSERRGYNSPLHF TGTGCCAGCAGTGAAAGAAGGGGCTATAATTCACCCCTCCACTTT
many TRBJ1-5 TRBV7-2 NA CASSLPGGNQPQHF TGTGCCAGCAGCTTGCCGGGGGGCAATCAGCCCCAGCATTTT
NA TRBJ2-3 TRBV12-3/TRBV12-4 TRBD2 CASSLSGSADTQYF TGTGCCAGCAGCCTTAGCGGGAGCGCAGATACGCAGTATTTT
NA TRBJ2-7 TRBV11-1 NA CASSRIDRDNESSYGQYF TGTGCCAGCAGCCGGATAGACCGGGACAACGAGAGCTCCTACGGGCAGTACTTC
few TRBJ2-5 TRBV20-1 NA CSAPVQRAYQETQYF TGCAGTGCTCCCGTGCAGCGGGCGTACCAAGAGACCCAGTACTTC
NA TRBJ2-5 TRBV7-4 NA CASNFWTAGQETQYF TGTGCCAGCAATTTCTGGACAGCGGGACAAGAGACCCAGTACTTC
many TRBJ2-1 TRBV24-1 NA CATSDRGLSNEQFF TGTGCCACCAGTGACCGGGGCTTGAGCAATGAGCAGTTCTTC
NA TRBJ2-2 TRBV29-1 NA CSFRHTGELFF TGCAGCTTCAGACACACCGGGGAGCTGTTTTTT
NA TRBJ1-2 TRBV6-2/TRBV6-3 NA CASSPRGPRGNYGYTF TGTGCCAGCAGTCCCCGGGGGCCGCGGGGTAACTATGGCTACACCTTC
few TRBJ2-1 TRBV19 TRBD2 CASSMGRTSGFNEQFF TGTGCCAGTAGTATGGGCCGGACTAGCGGATTCAATGAGCAGTTCTTC
few TRBJ2-5 TRBV6-1 TRBD1 CASSWGQGAGETQYF TGTGCCAGCAGCTGGGGACAGGGGGCTGGAGAGACCCAGTACTTC
NA TRBJ1-4 TRBV10-3 NA CAIKAEGEKLFF TGTGCCATCAAAGCAGAAGGTGAAAAACTGTTTTTT
few TRBJ2-4 TRBV24-1 NA CATSDPGPLGQNIQYF TGTGCCACCAGTGATCCAGGACCCCTCGGGCAAAACATTCAGTACTTC